The 3 T cell receptor beta chains in this list originate from one sample, sequenced in a study of cytomegalovirus exposure and HLA in healthy donors. The PCR ran on 60 Vbeta and 13 Jbeta primers. Sequencing used immunoSEQ multiplex PCR; TCRdb keeps in-frame clones, though not all of them. The sample has approximately 82,000 clones, over 9% seen once. Sample: PBMCs. Receptor source: a man in his sixties in good health and CMV-seropositive.

The V and J genes are TRBV30 and TRBJ2-1; 11 bases align to TRBD2. V gave up 5 bases and J gave up 6 bases; unmatched junction bases: 3. The CDR3 is made up of 13 amino acids. Germline-derived CDR1 and CDR2 are GTSNPN and SVGIG (reference sequence). Here the CDR3 DNA reads TGTGCCTGGTTAGCGGGGGGGTCCAATGAGCAGTTCTTC. It specifies CAWLAGGSNEQFF. The full variable domain, completed using reference TRBV30 and TRBJ2-1, is SQTIHQWPATLVQPVGSPLSLECTVEGTSNPNLYWYRQAAGRGLQLLFYSVGIGQISSEVPQNLSASRPQDRQFILSSKKLLLSDSGFYLCAWLAGGSNEQFFGPGTRLTVL.

The gene calls are TRBV27 and TRBJ1-1; D is ambiguous. The CDR3 is 13 residues long. The V gene's germline CDR1 is MNHEY and CDR2 SMNVEV (reference sequence). V was trimmed by 3 bases and J by 5 bases, leaving 10 bases between them. In DNA, the CDR3 is TGTGCCAGCAGTTTTTCTTCCGGGACTGAAGCTTTCTTT. This sequence encodes CASSFSSGTEAFF.

The sample holds a few counts of this clone. J is TRBJ2-1 and V is TRBV5-1, with no clear D. Germline assignment: CDR1 SGHRS and CDR2 YFSETQ. V lost 3 bases, J lost 0 bases, and 10 bases lay in between. CDR3 size: 15 residues. The CDR3 DNA is TGCGCCAGCAGCTACGCTCTAAGCTCCTACAATGAGCAGTTCTTC. It is translated as CASSYALSSYNEQFF.